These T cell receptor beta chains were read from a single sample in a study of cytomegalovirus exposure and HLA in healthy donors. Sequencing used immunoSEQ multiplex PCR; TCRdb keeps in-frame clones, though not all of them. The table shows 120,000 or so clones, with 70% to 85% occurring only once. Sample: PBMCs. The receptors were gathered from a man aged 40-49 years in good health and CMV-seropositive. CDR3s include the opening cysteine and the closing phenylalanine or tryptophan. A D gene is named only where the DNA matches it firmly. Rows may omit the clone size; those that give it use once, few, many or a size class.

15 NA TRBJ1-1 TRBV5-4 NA CASSPGTGLTTEAFF TGTGCCAGCAGCCCTGGAACAGGCCTTACCACTGAAGCTTTCTTT
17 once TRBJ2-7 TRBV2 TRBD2 CASSASIKRGGTYEQYF TGTGCCAGCAGTGCCTCGATAAAGCGGGGGGGGACCTACGAGCAGTACTTC
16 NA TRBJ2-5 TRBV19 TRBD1 CASSTLLTGSRETQYF TGTGCCAGTAGTACACTTTTGACAGGGTCACGGGAGACCCAGTACTTC
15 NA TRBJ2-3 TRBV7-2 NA CASSLIGRGTDTQYF TGTGCCAGCAGCTTAATTGGCAGGGGCACAGATACGCAGTATTTT
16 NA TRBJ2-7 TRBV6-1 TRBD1 CASSVTGTGAYYEQYF TGTGCCAGCAGTGTCACCGGGACAGGGGCCTACTACGAGCAGTACTTC
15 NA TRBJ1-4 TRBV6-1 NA CASSESGATNEKLFF TGTGCCAGCAGTGAATCTGGAGCAACTAATGAAAAACTGTTTTTT
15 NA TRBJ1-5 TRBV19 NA CASTQTRGAGQPQHF TGTGCCAGTACCCAAACTCGGGGGGCAGGTCAGCCCCAGCATTTT
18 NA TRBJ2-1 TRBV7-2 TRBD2 CASSFSREARSSYNEQFF TGTGCCAGCAGCTTCTCGCGGGAGGCCAGGAGCTCCTACAATGAGCAGTTCTTC
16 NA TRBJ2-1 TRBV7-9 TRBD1 CASSFVRQGVGNEQFF TGTGCCAGCAGCTTCGTTCGACAGGGGGTAGGCAATGAGCAGTTCTTC
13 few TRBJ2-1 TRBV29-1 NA CSVHKGVYNEQFF TGCAGCGTTCACAAGGGGGTTTACAATGAGCAGTTCTTC
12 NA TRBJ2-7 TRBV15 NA CATSGDNYEQYF TGTGCCACCAGCGGGGACAACTACGAGCAGTACTTC
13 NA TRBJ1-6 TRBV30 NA CAWSAEWNSPLHF TGTGCCTGGAGTGCCGAGTGGAATTCACCCCTCCACTTT